Following are 5 T cell receptor beta chains from one sample sequenced in a study of Ad26.COV2.S vaccination and SARS-CoV-2 variants. Documented treatment: some 20 received Ad26.COV2.S at low or high dose, single or two shots; 5 received placebo; per-sample allocation not given. Following the first vaccine or placebo injection, samples were taken on day 63. Sequenced by immunoSEQ multiplex PCR; TCRdb stores in-frame clones only, minus some. The repertoire holds approximately 410,000 clones, with roughly 90% as singletons. The material was peripheral blood, obtained in a trial of Ad26.COV2.S vaccine versus placebo. These receptors were collected from a person aged 18-65 years who received the Ad26.COV2.S COVID-19 vaccine or a placebo.

This chain links TRBV9 with TRBJ1-1; perhaps TRBD1 as D (5 bases). The length of the CDR3 is 14 residues. The V gene lost 3 bases and the J gene lost 3 bases, with 12 bases spanning the gap. Germline CDR1 and CDR2: SGDLS and YYNGEE. For the CDR3, the DNA is TGTGCCAGCAGCGCCCACGAGGGACACACTGAAGCTTTCTTT. Its protein product is CASSAHEGHTEAFF.

This sequence joins TRBV28 and TRBJ1-1, with TRBD1 as a possible D gene (5 bases). The CDR3 spans 15 residues. Germline-derived CDR1 and CDR2 are MDHEN and SYDVKM. Between the trimmed V and J ends, which lost 8 bases and 5 bases, there was a span of 21 bases. The CDR3 DNA is TGTGCCAGCCGATCCAATGGTCGTCGGACAACTGAAGCTTTCTTT. Protein product: CASRSNGRRTTEAFF.

The J gene is TRBJ2-6, the V gene TRBV19, with unresolved D. CDR1 and CDR2 (germline): LNHDA, SQIVND (reference sequence). The CDR3 runs 16 residues. V was clipped by 3 bases and J by 0 bases, with 9 bases between them. The CDR3 coding sequence is TGTGCCAGTAGTATTGGGGATCCCTCTGGGGCCAACGTCCTGACTTTC. The encoded protein is CASSIGDPSGANVLTF.

The chain employs TRBV6-5 and TRBJ2-3; the match to TRBD1 covers 7 bases. The germline gives CDR1 MNHEY, CDR2 SVGAGI. The trim removed 4 bases at V and 6 bases at J, leaving 7 bases unmatched. The CDR3 runs to 14 residues. CDR3 in amino acids: CASSFRQGWDTQYF. The CDR3 DNA reads TGTGCCAGCAGTTTTAGACAGGGATGGGATACGCAGTATTTT.

This sequence joins TRBV28 and TRBJ1-3; no clear D gene. CDR1 is MDHEN, CDR2 SYDVKM, per germline. V dropped 1 base and J dropped 0 bases, with 7 bases sitting between them. This CDR3 has 15 amino acids. In DNA, the CDR3 is TGTGCCAGCAGTTTATACATGGGCTCTGGAAACACCATATATTTT. It is translated as CASSLYMGSGNTIYF.